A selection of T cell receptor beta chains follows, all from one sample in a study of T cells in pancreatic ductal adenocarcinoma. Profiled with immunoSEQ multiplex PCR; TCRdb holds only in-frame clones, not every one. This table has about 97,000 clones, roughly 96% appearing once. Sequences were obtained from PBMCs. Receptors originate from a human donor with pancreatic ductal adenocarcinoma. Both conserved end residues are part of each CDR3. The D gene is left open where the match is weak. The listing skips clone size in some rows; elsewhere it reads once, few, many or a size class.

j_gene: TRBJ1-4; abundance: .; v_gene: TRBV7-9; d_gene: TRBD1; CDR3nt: TGTGCCAGCAGCAGCGGACAGGGCGACGGTGAAAAACTGTTTTTT; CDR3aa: CASSSGQGDGEKLFF
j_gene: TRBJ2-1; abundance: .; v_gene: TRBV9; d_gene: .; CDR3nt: TGTGCCAGCAGCGCCCGTAACCCCGCCTACTACAATGAGCAGTTCTTC; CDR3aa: CASSARNPAYYNEQFF
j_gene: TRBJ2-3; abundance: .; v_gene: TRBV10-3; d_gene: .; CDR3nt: TGTGCCACCCGGGGAGAGAGCACAGATACGCAGTATTTT; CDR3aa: CATRGESTDTQYF
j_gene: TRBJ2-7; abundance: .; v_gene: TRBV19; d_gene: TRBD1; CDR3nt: TGTGCCAGTAGCCCCGGGACAGGGGTCCTCTACGAGCAGTACTTC; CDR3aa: CASSPGTGVLYEQYF
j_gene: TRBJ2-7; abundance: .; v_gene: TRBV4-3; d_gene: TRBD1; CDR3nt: TGCGCCAGCAGCCAAGAAACCGTCCTTAGAGAACAGGGGAGTTCCTACGAGCAGTACTTC; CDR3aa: CASSQETVLREQGSSYEQYF
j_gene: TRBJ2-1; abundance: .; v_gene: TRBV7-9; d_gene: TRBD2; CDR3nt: TGTGCCAGCAGCTTACAACTTCTAGCGGGATATGAGCAGTTCTTC; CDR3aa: CASSLQLLAGYEQFF
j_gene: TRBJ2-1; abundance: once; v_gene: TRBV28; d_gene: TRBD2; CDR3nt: TGTGCCAGCAGTCCCTGGGGTAGCGGGGATCTAAATGAGCAGTTCTTC; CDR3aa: CASSPWGSGDLNEQFF
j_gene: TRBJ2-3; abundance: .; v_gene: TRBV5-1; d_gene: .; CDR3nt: TGCGCCAGCAGCCGTGGGTGGACTAGCACAGATACGCAGTATTTT; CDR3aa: CASSRGWTSTDTQYF
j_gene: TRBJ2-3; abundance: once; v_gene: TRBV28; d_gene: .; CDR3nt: TGTGCCAGCACCTCCGAATTTTACGGTACGCAGTATTTT; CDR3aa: CASTSEFYGTQYF
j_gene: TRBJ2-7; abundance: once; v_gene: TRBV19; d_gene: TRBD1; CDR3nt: TGTGCCAGTAGCCGGGACAGAATTGTTCCCCCCTACGAGCAGTACTTC; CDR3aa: CASSRDRIVPPYEQYF
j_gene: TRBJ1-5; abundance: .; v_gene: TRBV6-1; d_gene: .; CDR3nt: TGTGCCAGCAGTCCAGGGAAAGATGGGAATCAGCCCCAGCATTTT; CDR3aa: CASSPGKDGNQPQHF
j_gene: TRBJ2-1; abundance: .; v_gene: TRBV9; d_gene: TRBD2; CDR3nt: TGTGCCAGCAGCGTAGACGGACTAGTGTACAATGAGCAGTTCTTC; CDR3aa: CASSVDGLVYNEQFF
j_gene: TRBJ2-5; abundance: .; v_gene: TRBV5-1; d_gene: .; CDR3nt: TGCGCCAGCAGCTTGGGACAGCTTCAAGAGACCCAGTACTTC; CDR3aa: CASSLGQLQETQYF
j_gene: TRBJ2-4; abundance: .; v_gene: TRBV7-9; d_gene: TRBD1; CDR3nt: TGTGCCAGCAGCTTCGACAGGGCATTAGCCAAAAACATTCAGTACTTC; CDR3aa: CASSFDRALAKNIQYF
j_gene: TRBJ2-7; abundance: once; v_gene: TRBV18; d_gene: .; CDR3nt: TGTGCCAGCTCACCATCGTCAGGGGCTCCCTACGAGCAGTACTTC; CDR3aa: CASSPSSGAPYEQYF
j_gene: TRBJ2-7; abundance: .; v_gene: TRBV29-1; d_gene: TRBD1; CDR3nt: TGCAGCGTGGCCCGACAGGGCTACGAGCAGTACTTC; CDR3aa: CSVARQGYEQYF